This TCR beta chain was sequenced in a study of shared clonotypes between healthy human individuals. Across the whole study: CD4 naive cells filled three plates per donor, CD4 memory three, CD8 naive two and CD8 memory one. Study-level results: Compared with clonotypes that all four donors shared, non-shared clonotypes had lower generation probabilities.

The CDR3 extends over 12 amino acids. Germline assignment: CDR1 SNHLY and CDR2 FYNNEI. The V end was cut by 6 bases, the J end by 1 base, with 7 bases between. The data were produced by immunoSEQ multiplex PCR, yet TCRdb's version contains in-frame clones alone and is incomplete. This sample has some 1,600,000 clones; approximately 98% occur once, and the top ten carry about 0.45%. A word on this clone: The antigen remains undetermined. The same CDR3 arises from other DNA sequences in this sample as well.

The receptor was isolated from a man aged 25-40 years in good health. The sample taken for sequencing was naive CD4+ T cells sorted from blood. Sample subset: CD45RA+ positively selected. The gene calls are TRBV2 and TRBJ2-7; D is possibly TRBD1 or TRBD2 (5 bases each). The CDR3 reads CASSGTSYEQYF. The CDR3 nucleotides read TGTGCCAGCAGCGGGACGTCCTACGAGCAGTACTTC.